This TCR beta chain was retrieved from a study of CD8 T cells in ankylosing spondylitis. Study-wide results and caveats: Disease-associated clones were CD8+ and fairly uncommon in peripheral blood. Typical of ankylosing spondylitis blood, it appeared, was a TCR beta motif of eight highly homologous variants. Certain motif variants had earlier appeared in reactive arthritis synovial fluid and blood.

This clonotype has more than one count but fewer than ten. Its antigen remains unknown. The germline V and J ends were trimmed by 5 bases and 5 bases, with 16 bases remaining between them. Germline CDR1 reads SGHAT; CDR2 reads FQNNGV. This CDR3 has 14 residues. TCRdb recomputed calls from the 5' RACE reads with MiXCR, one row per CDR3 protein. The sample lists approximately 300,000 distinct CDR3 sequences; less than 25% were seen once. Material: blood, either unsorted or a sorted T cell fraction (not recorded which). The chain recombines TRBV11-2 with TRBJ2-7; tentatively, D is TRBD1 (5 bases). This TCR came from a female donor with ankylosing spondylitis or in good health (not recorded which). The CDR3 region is CASSPGIGVDEQYF. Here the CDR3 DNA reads TGTGCCAGCAGCCCAGGCATAGGGGTCGACGAGCAGTACTTC.